This is a list of T cell receptor beta chains from one sample in a study of blood T cells in healthy people across ages. Using its own MiXCR run on the 5' RACE reads, TCRdb lists one record per CDR3 protein. Here the sample spans over 600,000 distinct CDR3 sequences, over 40% being singletons. The sample taken for sequencing was blood. The receptors originated from an elderly man in good health. CDR3s include the opening cysteine and the closing phenylalanine or tryptophan. D genes are given only for firm matches.

>TRBD1|TRBV6-2/TRBV6-3
CASSPGGGLFQPQHF
>-|TRBV6-2/TRBV6-3
CASSYRGFYNEQFF
>TRBD2|TRBV7-9
CASSSGLAASYF
>-|TRBV6-6
CASRQQGRADTQYF
>-|TRBV14
CASSQTGAPRETQYF
>-|TRBV6-1
CAGTESGVNQPQHF
>-|TRBV7-2
CASSLGASGEGAKNIQYF
>TRBD2|TRBV10-3
CAISESGGLAVNEQFF
>-|TRBV7-9
CASSYRGAWDEQYF
>TRBD2|TRBV4-3
CASSQVSSGRETQYF
>TRBD2|TRBV20-1
CSALNSGRVSNEQFF
>-|TRBV25-1
CASSEPGIRYEQYF
>-|TRBV7-9
CASSPVLAGIGYEQYF
>TRBD2|TRBV10-3
CAISGPSGGRETQYF
>TRBD1|TRBV6-6
CASSYYRGTEITDTQYF
>TRBD2|TRBV2
CASSPERESYNEQYF
>-|TRBV29-1
CTVIRQGREAQYF
>-|TRBV7-9
CASNLRRDTESQETQFF
>-|TRBV6-4
CASSALSGANVLTF
>TRBD2|TRBV6-2/TRBV6-3
CASSSGLAGARGREQYF
>-|TRBV20-1
CSWMGNNEQFF
>TRBD2|TRBV24-1
CATSDANSGGAYNEQYF
>-|TRBV20-1
CSARDGAYGTQYF
>-|TRBV9
CASSVAGTHTGELFF
>TRBD2|TRBV6-2/TRBV6-3
CASRPTSKDTQYF
>TRBD2|TRBV10-1
CASSVGTSAFDEQFF
>-|TRBV6-6
CASNEPPNEQYF
>-|TRBV10-3
CAISGSRNEKLFF
>-|TRBV29-1
CSVAGTQETQYF
>-|TRBV11-2
CASSDSGTPRDDEQYF
>-|TRBV7-2
CASTNPGIPYEQYF
>-|TRBV12-3/TRBV12-4
CASSLQGSGTYEQYF
>-|TRBV7-3
CASSLTPDTEAFF
>-|TRBV20-1
CSARKDWKETQYF
>-|TRBV21-1
CASSKLRVRGQETQYF
>-|TRBV27
CASSLRFYQAGGVSYEQYF
>-|TRBV14
CASSPLGVTDTQYF
>-|TRBV19
CASSFPGKGKGQAFF
>TRBD2|TRBV5-1
CASSLYGGGSSYNEQFF
>TRBD2|TRBV27
CASSLWVGASGGPNEQFF
>-|TRBV2
CASSERTDLTQYF
>TRBD1|TRBV20-1
CSAWDSYTGELFF
>TRBD1|TRBV6-2/TRBV6-3
CASSYSGQPGYTF
>TRBD2|TRBV19
CASSIDSGNTYEQYF
>TRBD1|TRBV18
CASSDRVNYNEQYF
>-|TRBV6-6
CASSLQGDTQYF
>TRBD1|TRBV7-2
CASGPQRQGPTDTQYF
>TRBD1|TRBV6-2/TRBV6-3
CASSYLGTATEEQYF
>-|TRBV12-3/TRBV12-4
CASSPTRDIEQFF
>-|TRBV9
CASSVLGPLDTEAFF
>TRBD2|TRBV28
CASSSVAGEGNEQYF
>TRBD2|TRBV20-1
CSATPPSGGTDTQYF
>-|TRBV20-1
CSARDQGHGYTF
>TRBD2|TRBV6-2/TRBV6-3
CASSTSGGTFETQYF
>-|TRBV24-1
CATLGGHTDTQYF
>-|TRBV6-5
CASTRGPDYGYTF
>TRBD1|TRBV4-2
CASSPNWGTGGTTNEKLFF